This entry describes one T cell receptor (beta chain). Authors' analysis steps: Quantification of nucleated cells was approximated via reference gene primer amplification. The table came from immunoSEQ multiplex PCR; TCRdb's copy has only in-frame clones and leaves some out. That table furnishes V, J and clone size, whereas the DNA furnished D and trimming. The repertoire holds about 250,000 clones, with around 83% as singletons. Living in about two dozen US areas, the participants were between 18 and 89 years of age. The data originate from a study of blood T cell repertoires in COVID-19. The V end lost 4 bases, the J end lost 5 bases, and 23 bases lay between the germline ends. Per germline, CDR1 MGHRA and CDR2 YSYEKL. This CDR3 contains 17 residues.

This chain links TRBV4-1 with TRBJ1-1; TRBD1 might be the D (6 bases). This clonotype was sampled from a man between 35 and 55 years old who had been exposed to COVID-19. Sample: PBMCs or T cells enriched from blood (not recorded which). CDR3 region: CASSRERAGAVRTEAFF. CDR3 bases: TGCGCCAGCAGCCGAGAAAGGGCAGGGGCTGTTCGGACTGAAGCTTTCTTT.